This T cell receptor (beta chain) was obtained from a study of blood T cell repertoires in COVID-19. As for the study in general: T cells, B-cell-depleted T cells, or PBMCs provided the cDNA or gDNA that served as material.

As handled by the study authors: Using reference gene primer amplification, nucleated cell counts were estimated. The protocol was immunoSEQ multiplex PCR, while the TCRdb copy is restricted to in-frame clones and leaves out a portion. V and J calls and clone size follow that table, whereas D and trimming were derived from the DNA. The table has over 250,000 clones, roughly 80% seen once. The trim removed 7 bases at V and 1 base at J, leaving 4 bases unmatched. The CDR3 consists of 16 residues. Germline V gene data show CDR1 as SGHAT and CDR2 as FQNNGV. The TCR comes from a woman in her fifties or sixties who had recovered from COVID-19. The V call is TRBV11-2, the J call TRBJ1-6; TRBD1 aligns across 10 bases. Sequencing input: peripheral blood. CDR3 in amino acids: CASTQDRGSYNSPLHF. The CDR3 nucleotides read TGTGCCAGCACTCAGGACAGGGGGTCCTATAATTCACCCCTCCACTTT.